Listed below are T cell receptor beta chains from one sample, sequenced in a study of blood T cell repertoires in COVID-19. Using immunoSEQ multiplex PCR, the repertoire was profiled, and TCRdb retains in-frame clones only, with some absent. This sample has about 100,000 clones, with 70% to 90% found just once. Sequenced input: peripheral blood. All receptors derive from a human donor in a cohort sampled during active COVID-19. Both conserved end residues are part of each CDR3. The order of the fields is clone size, J gene, D gene, V gene, CDR3 DNA, CDR3 protein. The D gene is left open where the match is weak. Only part of the rows carry a size: once, few, many, or a class if the clone is expanded.

size: once
J: TRBJ2-7
D: -
V: TRBV5-4
DNA: TGTGCCAGCAGCGTCAACACCAGGATCGAGCAGTACTTC
CDR3: CASSVNTRIEQYF

size: -
J: TRBJ2-5
D: -
V: TRBV5-6
DNA: TGTGCCAGCAGCTTGGCCAACTACCAAGAGACCCAGTACTTC
CDR3: CASSLANYQETQYF

size: -
J: TRBJ2-3
D: TRBD1
V: TRBV18
DNA: TGTGCCAGCTCACGAGCAGGGGGAGATACGCAGTATTTT
CDR3: CASSRAGGDTQYF

size: -
J: TRBJ2-1
D: -
V: TRBV9
DNA: TGTGCCAGCAACGACGGGAGCAGCTCCTACAATGAGCAGTTCTTC
CDR3: CASNDGSSSYNEQFF

size: -
J: TRBJ1-2
D: -
V: TRBV11-2
DNA: TGTGCCAGCAGCCCGCTCCGCGGAGGGAACTATGGCTACACCTTC
CDR3: CASSPLRGGNYGYTF

size: -
J: TRBJ2-5
D: TRBD2
V: TRBV11-2
DNA: TGTGCCAGCAGCGGAGGTCGGCTAGCGGGAGGGCCGAGAGAGACCCAGTACTTC
CDR3: CASSGGRLAGGPRETQYF

size: -
J: TRBJ2-1
D: TRBD1
V: TRBV25-1
DNA: TGTGCCAGCAGTGGGGTATGGACAGGGCGTGAGCAGTTCTTC
CDR3: CASSGVWTGREQFF

size: -
J: TRBJ1-3
D: -
V: TRBV19
DNA: TGTGCCAGTAGTATTCTCTCTGGAAACACCATATATTTT
CDR3: CASSILSGNTIYF

size: -
J: TRBJ1-5
D: -
V: TRBV11-2
DNA: TGTGCCAGCAGCTCGGACAGAAATCAGCCCCAGCATTTT
CDR3: CASSSDRNQPQHF

size: -
J: TRBJ2-4
D: -
V: TRBV28
DNA: -
CDR3: CASSSSTGTKNIQYF

size: -
J: TRBJ2-5
D: -
V: TRBV6-1
DNA: TGTGCCAGCAGTGAATTGGGCGGGGCTTGGGGGGAGACCCAGTACTTC
CDR3: CASSELGGAWGETQYF

size: few
J: TRBJ2-5
D: TRBD2
V: TRBV6-1
DNA: TGTGCCAGCAGTGATTCTAGCGGGAGAGAGACCCAGTACTTC
CDR3: CASSDSSGRETQYF

size: -
J: TRBJ1-1
D: TRBD1
V: TRBV7-2
DNA: TGTGCCAGCAGCTTAGGTGGGCCGGCAGGGGGCGGCGGTGAAGCTTTCTTT
CDR3: CASSLGGPAGGGGEAFF

size: -
J: TRBJ1-1
D: -
V: TRBV6-2/TRBV6-3
DNA: TGTGCCAGCAGCCTTACCCATCGGCAGGGGAACGCTGAAGCTTTCTTT
CDR3: CASSLTHRQGNAEAFF

size: -
J: TRBJ2-2
D: TRBD2
V: TRBV19
DNA: TGTGCCAGTAGTTTGGGACTAGGAGATAACACCGGGGAGCTGTTTTTT
CDR3: CASSLGLGDNTGELFF

size: -
J: TRBJ1-6
D: TRBD1
V: TRBV3-1/TRBV3-2
DNA: TGTGCCAGCAGCCAAGGCAGGGGGTACTCACCCCTCCACTTT
CDR3: CASSQGRGYSPLHF

size: -
J: TRBJ2-5
D: -
V: TRBV7-2
DNA: TGTGCCAGCAGCTTAACACAATTGAAATCAGCCCAGTACTTC
CDR3: CASSLTQLKSAQYF